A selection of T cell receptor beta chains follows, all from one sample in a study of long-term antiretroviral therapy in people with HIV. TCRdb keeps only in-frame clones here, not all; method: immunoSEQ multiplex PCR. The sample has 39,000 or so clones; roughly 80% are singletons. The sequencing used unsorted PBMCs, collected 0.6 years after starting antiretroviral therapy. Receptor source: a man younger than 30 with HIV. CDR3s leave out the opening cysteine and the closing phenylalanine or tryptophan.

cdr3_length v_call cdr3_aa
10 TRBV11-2 ASSFASYEQY
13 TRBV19 ASTPRGGMPWELF
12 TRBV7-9 ASSLGGWGNIQY
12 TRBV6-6 ASLLGGEPETQY
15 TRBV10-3 AISEGGGTGVNQPQH
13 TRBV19 ASSSRQQINTEAF
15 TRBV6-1 ASSGRTARGVNTEAF
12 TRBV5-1 ASSEGQGTGELF
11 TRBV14 ASSQVRRNEQF
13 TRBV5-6 ASSLGGTLYNEQF
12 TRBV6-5 AIRRGGLNTEAF
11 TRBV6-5 ASGLRGNTEAF
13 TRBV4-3 ASSHGLAGVYEQY
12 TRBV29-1 SAPRTGGGETQY
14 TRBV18 ASSPPGQSSYNEQF